One sample yielded the 19 T cell receptor beta chains listed below, sequenced in a study of T-cell memory formation after mild COVID-19. In TCRdb, the 5' RACE reads were re-called with MiXCR into one record per CDR3 protein. The profile shows about 560,000 distinct CDR3 sequences, about 18% of them singletons. The sequencing input was PBMCs or a T cell subset sorted from them (not recorded which). The receptors stem from an adult woman who had mild COVID-19 (a few samples of this study predate the infection). Cell type and time point are not known.

The chain joins TRBV18 to TRBJ1-5; D possibly corresponds to TRBD1 (6 bases). CDR1 is KGHSH and CDR2 is LQKENI in the germline V gene. V lost 3 bases, J lost 10 bases, and 22 bases lay in between. This CDR3 contains 16 residues. Here the CDR3 DNA reads TGTGCCAGCTCACCGGAGAGACAGGTCGTCGGAGGACCCCAGCATTTT. This sequence encodes CASSPERQVVGGPQHF.

V is TRBV4-1 and J is TRBJ2-5; perhaps D is TRBD1 or TRBD2 (5 bases each). This CDR3 is 17 amino acids long. CDR1 and CDR2 (germline): MGHRA, YSYEKL. V lost 1 base and J 4 bases, leaving 19 bases between the germline ends. The CDR3 DNA is TGCGCCAGCAGCCAAGGGCCTGAGGGGTTCTGGTCAGAGACCCAGTACTTC. Protein product: CASSQGPEGFWSETQYF.

This clonotype was observed a handful of times. The CDR3 DNA is TGTGCCAGCAGTTCAAGACTAGCGGGAAACTACACCGGGGAGCTGTTTTTT. Amino acid sequence: CASSSRLAGNYTGELFF. This rearrangement joins TRBV6-2 or TRBV6-3 to TRBJ2-2; 11 nucleotides match TRBD2. The CDR3 contains 17 residues. V lost 4 bases, J lost 3 bases, and 7 bases stayed unmatched. The germline CDR1 and CDR2 sequences are MNHEY and SVGEGT.

The V gene is TRBV27, the J gene TRBJ2-3, with 11 nucleotides matching TRBD1. This CDR3 has 15 amino acids. The V and J ends lost 5 bases and 6 bases, in that order; junction bases with no gene match: 7. Germline V gene lookup returns CDR1 MNHEY and CDR2 SMNVEV (reference sequence). CDR3 in amino acids: CASSPRDRGDDTQYF. DNA for the CDR3: TGTGCCAGCAGTCCAAGGGACAGGGGGGACGATACGCAGTATTTT.

The chain is built from TRBV7-9 and TRBJ2-7, with D possibly TRBD2 on 6 matching bases. Trimming removed 8 bases at V and 2 bases at J, with 13 bases between. CDR1 is SEHNR and CDR2 is FQNEAQ in the germline V gene (reference sequence). The CDR3 runs to 13 residues. This CDR3 reads CASLGTSTYEQYF. DNA for the CDR3: TGTGCCAGCCTGGGGACTTCGACCTACGAGCAGTACTTC.

The rearrangement links TRBV14 to TRBJ2-3; D assignment may be TRBD1 or TRBD2 (6 bases each). The CDR3 covers 17 residues. With 4 bases removed from V and 2 bases from J, the gap between germline ends came to 19 bases. CDR1 SGHDN and CDR2 FVKESK come from the germline V gene. In DNA form, the CDR3 reads TGTGCCAGCAGCCGACGAGTGGGGGGCACGTCCACAGATACGCAGTATTTT. Its translation: CASSRRVGGTSTDTQYF. Full variable domain (missing parts from reference TRBV14 and TRBJ2-3): EAGVTQFPSHSVIEKGQTVTLRCDPISGHDNLYWYRRVMGKEIKFLLHFVKESKQDESGMPNNRFLAERTGGTYSTLKVQPAELEDSGVYFCASSRRVGGTSTDTQYFGPGTRLTVL.

A few counts support this clonotype. This rearrangement joins TRBV7-9 to TRBJ1-1; D uncertain. From germline, CDR1 is SEHNR and CDR2 FQNEAQ (reference sequence). V was shortened by 8 bases and J by 2 bases, with 15 bases between the two germline ends. The CDR3 is 14 residues long. The CDR3 nucleotides are TGTGCCAGCTACTTGTCTGGTATCAACACTGAAGCTTTCTTT. It codes for CASYLSGINTEAFF.

The chain joins TRBV29-1 to TRBJ2-7; the D gene is possibly TRBD2 (5 bases). CDR1 SQVTM and CDR2 ANQGSEA come from the germline V gene. Trimming shortened V by 5 bases and J by 3 bases, and 14 bases separated the two germline ends. The CDR3 consists of 13 residues. This CDR3 is CSVKSGADYEQYF. CDR3 sequence (DNA): TGCAGCGTTAAGAGCGGCGCAGACTACGAGCAGTACTTC.

The rearrangement uses TRBV12-3 or TRBV12-4 and TRBJ1-2, with TRBD1 as a possible D gene (5 bases). The CDR3 runs 15 residues. V was shortened by 3 bases and J by 3 bases, with 14 bases between the two germline ends. The CDR3 region is CASSLGRAWYYGYTF. CDR3 DNA sequence: TGTGCCAGCAGTTTGGGCAGGGCATGGTACTATGGCTACACCTTC.

This clonotype was observed a handful of times. In DNA, the CDR3 is TGCAGCGTTGAGGACCCAGGGATGAACACTGAAGCTTTCTTT. Its translation is CSVEDPGMNTEAFF. V usage is TRBV29-1 and J usage is TRBJ1-1; TRBD1 is a possible D gene (5 bases). Trimming took 3 bases from V and 0 from J, leaving 11 bases between them. The germline CDR1 and CDR2 sequences are SQVTM and ANQGSEA. CDR3 length equals 14 residues.

This clonotype came up a few times. The V gene is TRBV19, the J gene TRBJ2-5; D is undetermined. The CDR3 loop spans 13 amino acids. Per the germline V gene, CDR1 is LNHDA and CDR2 is SQIVND (reference sequence). V was clipped by 7 bases and J by 4 bases, with 13 bases between them. The CDR3 loop is CASIDLGSETQYF. The CDR3 DNA reads as TGTGCCAGTATCGACCTAGGTTCAGAGACCCAGTACTTC.

This chain links TRBV9 with TRBJ2-2, with 7 bases lining up with TRBD1. The CDR3 is 15 residues long. V lost 2 bases and J lost 3; bases outside the gene matches: 4. CDR1 is SGDLS, CDR2 YYNGEE, per germline. DNA for the CDR3: TGTGCCAGCAGCGTGACAGGGTCGCACACCGGGGAGCTGTTTTTT. This codes for CASSVTGSHTGELFF. Supplemented by reference TRBV9 and TRBJ2-2, the full variable domain reads DSGVTQTPKHLITATGQRVTLRCSPRSGDLSVYWYQQSLDQGLQFLIQYYNGEERAKGNILERFSAQQFPDLHSELNLSSLELGDSALYFCASSVTGSHTGELFFGEGSRLTVL.

This clonotype came up a few times. V usage is TRBV5-1 and J usage is TRBJ1-1, with 8 bases aligning to TRBD1. Per germline, CDR1 SGHRS and CDR2 YFSETQ. V was pared by 4 bases and J by 4 bases, with 6 bases of the junction left unmatched. CDR3 size: 14 residues. Here the CDR3 DNA reads TGCGCCAGCAGCCCAACGGACAGGGCCACTGAAGCTTTCTTT. Encoded protein: CASSPTDRATEAFF.

This clonotype showed up just a few times. The CDR3 protein is CASSPGRYYTF. CDR3 nucleotide sequence: TGTGCCAGCAGCCCCGGGCGCTACTACACCTTC. The V call is TRBV7-2, the J call TRBJ1-2; D remains ambiguous. V was pared by 5 bases and J by 10 bases, with 11 bases between. The germline gives CDR1 SGHTA, CDR2 FQGNSA. This CDR3 is built from 11 residues.

The chain couples TRBV7-6 to TRBJ2-5; 7 nucleotides line up with TRBD2. CDR1 and CDR2 (germline): SGHVS, FNYEAQ. The CDR3 is made up of 15 amino acids. Trimming at V came to 5 bases and at J to 2 bases, leaving 8 bases not matched to a gene. The CDR3 region has the DNA TGTGCCAGCAGCCTCCTAGCGGAGGTTCAAGAGACCCAGTACTTC. It yields the protein CASSLLAEVQETQYF.

This clonotype was seen at least ten times. The V call is TRBV29-1, the J call TRBJ2-2, with D perhaps matching TRBD1 (6 bases). Germline V gene data show CDR1 as SQVTM and CDR2 as ANQGSEA. The length of the CDR3 is 14 residues. V lost 6 bases to trimming and J lost 0 bases, with 11 bases between them. The CDR3: CSVRQVANTGELFF. The CDR3 DNA is TGCAGCGTACGACAGGTCGCGAACACCGGGGAGCTGTTTTTT.

The chain is built from TRBV6-5 and TRBJ1-2, with D possibly matching TRBD1 (5 bases). V was trimmed by 7 bases and J by 3 bases, leaving 12 bases between them. The germline gives CDR1 MNHEY, CDR2 SVGAGI. The CDR3 covers 13 residues. Written as DNA, the CDR3 is TGTGCCAGCACCGCCGACAGCTACTATGGCTACACCTTC. Amino acids: CASTADSYYGYTF.

The chain recombines TRBV9 with TRBJ2-7; D is unclear. The CDR3 extends over 15 amino acids. V lost 0 bases and J lost 5, with 15 bases in between. Germline CDR1 SGDLS, CDR2 YYNGEE. For the CDR3, the DNA is TGTGCCAGCAGCGTAGATTTTTCTTCCGGGCACGAGCAGTACTTC. Translation gives CASSVDFSSGHEQYF.

The V and J genes are TRBV19 and TRBJ2-7, with D unresolved. Germline V gene lookup returns CDR1 LNHDA and CDR2 SQIVND (reference sequence). The CDR3 runs 14 residues. Trimming removed 5 bases from V and 2 bases from J, with 13 bases in between. CDR3 in DNA: TGTGCCAGTAGTCAACTGCACGGGCCCTACGAGCAGTACTTC. Translation gives CASSQLHGPYEQYF.